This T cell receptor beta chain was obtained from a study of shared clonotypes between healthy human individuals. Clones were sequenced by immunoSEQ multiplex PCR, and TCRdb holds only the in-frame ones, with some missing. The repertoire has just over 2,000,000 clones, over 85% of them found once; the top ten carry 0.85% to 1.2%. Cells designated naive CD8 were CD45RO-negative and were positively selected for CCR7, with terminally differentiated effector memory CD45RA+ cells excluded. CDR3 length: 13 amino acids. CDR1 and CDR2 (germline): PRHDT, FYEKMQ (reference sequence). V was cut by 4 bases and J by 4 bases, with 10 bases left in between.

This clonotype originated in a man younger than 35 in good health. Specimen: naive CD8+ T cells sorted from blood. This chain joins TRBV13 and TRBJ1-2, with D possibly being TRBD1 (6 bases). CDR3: CASSSRQVYGYTF. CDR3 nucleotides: TGTGCCAGCAGCTCCAGACAGGTCTATGGCTACACCTTC.